The 7 T cell receptor beta chains below were found in one sample sequenced in a study of shared clonotypes between healthy human individuals. The repertoire was sequenced with immunoSEQ multiplex PCR; TCRdb's copy has only in-frame clones and lacks some. This sample has over a million clones; roughly 95% occur once, and the top ten carry over 1%. The sequenced material came from naive CD4+ T cells sorted from blood. Stated subset: CD45RA+ positively selected. The source is a man between 25 and 39 years old in good health.

Only one count was recorded for this clone. The rearrangement joins TRBV5-1 to TRBJ2-3; TRBD1 might be the D (6 bases). Germline values: CDR1 SGHRS, CDR2 YFSETQ. Trimming pared 0 bases from V and 4 bases from J, leaving 15 bases between. The CDR3 totals 16 residues. The CDR3 is CASSLEKLQGPDTQYF. As DNA, the CDR3 is TGCGCCAGCAGCTTGGAGAAACTACAGGGACCAGATACGCAGTATTTT.

The chain is built from TRBV11-2 and TRBJ2-7, with D maybe TRBD2 (6 bases). Germline V gene sequence: CDR1 SGHAT, CDR2 FQNNGV. Deletions cut 4 bases from V and 5 bases from J, with 21 bases between. This CDR3 region has 16 residues. In DNA, the CDR3 is TGTGCCAGCAGCTCCCTCCGGGACTCGCGTAGGGACGAGCAGTACTTC. Protein sequence: CASSSLRDSRRDEQYF.

The CDR3 protein is CASSYREGGYTF. The DNA for the CDR3 is TGTGCCAGCTCTTACAGGGAAGGGGGCTACACCTTC. The chain employs TRBV18 and TRBJ1-2, with D tentatively TRBD1 (6 bases). The V gene's germline CDR1 is KGHSH and CDR2 LQKENI. The CDR3 totals 12 residues. V was pared by 6 bases and J by 8 bases, with 13 bases between.

The chain couples TRBV27 to TRBJ2-3; D is undetermined. V lost 6 bases and J lost 0, with 10 bases in between. Germline V gene lookup returns CDR1 MNHEY and CDR2 SMNVEV (reference sequence). The CDR3 runs to 14 residues. As DNA, the CDR3 is TGTGCCAGCAGGAGTCACGGGAGCACAGATACGCAGTATTTT. Its translation: CASRSHGSTDTQYF.

This chain joins TRBV6-1 and TRBJ2-7, with 7 nucleotides matching TRBD1. This CDR3 is 14 amino acids long. Germline V gene data show CDR1 as MNHNS and CDR2 as SASEGT. V gave up 6 bases and J gave up 1 base; unmatched junction bases: 6. The CDR3 DNA reads as TGTGCCAGCAGGCCCGGGACAGTGTCCTACGAGCAGTACTTC. The encoded protein is CASRPGTVSYEQYF.

The sample holds one count of this clone. V usage is TRBV5-6 and J usage is TRBJ2-7, with 9 positions matching TRBD1. The CDR3 consists of 16 residues. Germline V gene data show CDR1 as SGHDT and CDR2 as YYEEEE. J was trimmed by 4 bases and V by 0 bases; bases with no gene match: 8. The CDR3 here is CASSLAGGQGRYEQYF. CDR3 DNA: TGTGCCAGCAGCTTGGCCGGAGGACAGGGGAGGTACGAGCAGTACTTC.

This clone occurred once. V and J are TRBV18 and TRBJ2-7, with D possibly matching TRBD2 (6 bases). The CDR3 extends over 18 amino acids. Germline V lookup: CDR1 KGHSH, CDR2 LQKENI. The V gene lost 1 base and the J gene lost 2 bases, with 21 bases spanning the gap. The CDR3 spells CASSPLQAYAGSTYEQYF. The CDR3 DNA sequence: TGTGCCAGCTCACCACTCCAAGCATACGCCGGGAGCACCTACGAGCAGTACTTC.